This T cell receptor (beta chain) was recovered during a study of CD8 T cells in ankylosing spondylitis. TCRdb recomputed calls from the 5' RACE reads with MiXCR, one row per CDR3 protein. The sample consists of hundreds of thousands of distinct CDR3 sequences, 20% to 25% of them appearing once. J lost 7 bases, V lost 5 bases, and 7 bases had no gene match. This CDR3 has 14 residues. Germline assignment: CDR1 SEHNR and CDR2 FQNEAQ (reference sequence). Only a few counts were recorded for this clonotype. The V call is TRBV7-9, the J call TRBJ1-4, with 7 bases lining up with TRBD1. This TCR was recovered from a male donor with ankylosing spondylitis or in good health (not recorded which). The sample taken for sequencing was blood, either unsorted or a sorted T cell fraction (not recorded which). The CDR3 coding sequence is TGTGCCAGCAGCCCCGACAGGGAGCGTGAAAAACTGTTTTTT. This translates into CASSPDREREKLFF. The variable domain in full, completed from reference TRBV7-9 and TRBJ1-4, reads DTGVSQNPRHKITKRGQNVTFRCDPISEHNRLYWYRQTLGQGPEFLTYFQNEAQLEKSRLLSDRFSAERPKGSFSTLEIQRTEQGDSAMYLCASSPDREREKLFFGSGTQLSVL.